In its sample, the clone carrying this T cell receptor (beta chain) was seen a few times. As yet, its antigen is unknown. This sample was taken from a study of T cell responses to AZD1222 COVID-19 vaccine. Study-level results: Most donors were white British, females outnumbered males, and clonal diversity was possibly underestimated.

Sequencing was performed with immunoSEQ multiplex PCR; in TCRdb, only in-frame clones are kept and a portion is missing. The data hold roughly 81,000 clones, with about 90% observed a single time. Germline V lookup: CDR1 MNHEY, CDR2 SMNVEV (reference sequence). The CDR3 consists of 14 residues. Trimming shortened V by 3 bases and J by 3 bases, and 11 bases separated the two germline ends. The receptor was derived from an adult in good health. The chain carries TRBV27 and TRBJ2-5; no definite D call. Sequencing used peripheral blood, obtained on day 0 of AZD1222 vaccination. The CDR3 nucleotides are TGTGCCAGCAGTTTGGTCGGACGGAAAGAGACCCAGTACTTC. This encodes CASSLVGRKETQYF.